A single sample gave rise to the 26 T cell receptor beta chains below, sequenced in a study of blood T cell repertoires in COVID-19. TCRdb's table, derived via immunoSEQ multiplex PCR, lists solely in-frame clones and lacks some. Here the sample spans approximately 240,000 clones, roughly 84% being singletons. The sample comprised peripheral blood. These receptor sequences come from a woman of 80 years or more with active or convalescent COVID-19.

The J gene is TRBJ2-7, the V gene TRBV28; maybe TRBD1 (5 bases). The CDR3 extends over 17 amino acids. Germline loops: CDR1 MDHEN, CDR2 SYDVKM. The V and J ends lost 3 bases and 3 bases respectively, with 21 bases between them. Here the CDR3 reads CASSFWTNIGALYEQYF. CDR3 nucleotide sequence: TGTGCCAGCAGTTTCTGGACGAATATAGGGGCCCTCTACGAGCAGTACTTC.

This clone was counted once. The chain is built from TRBV11-3 and TRBJ2-3; TRBD1 matches 8 bases. Germline V gene data show CDR1 as SGHNT and CDR2 as YENEEA. Unmatched junction bases numbered 9, after V lost 5 bases and J lost 2 bases. The CDR3 spans 16 residues. The DNA of the CDR3 is TGTGCCAGCAGCGGAGTACAGGGGGTGGTCACAGATACGCAGTATTTT. Encoded protein: CASSGVQGVVTDTQYF.

This rearrangement joins TRBV19 to TRBJ2-5; 8 positions match TRBD1. The CDR3 has 14 amino acids. The V segment lost 9 bases and the J segment 3 bases; nucleotides outside the gene matches: 9. Germline CDR1 LNHDA, CDR2 SQIVND (reference sequence). The CDR3 nucleotides read TGTGCCAGCCGGGACAGGTCAAACAAAGAGACCCAGTACTTC. Protein: CASRDRSNKETQYF.

This clone has only a few counts. This chain uses TRBV7-2 with TRBJ1-1; D uncertain. Germline lookup yields CDR1 SGHTA and CDR2 FQGNSA. The CDR3 is 14 amino acids. Trimming stripped 1 base from V and 5 bases from J, with 11 bases between. CDR3 nucleotide sequence: TGTGCCAGCAGCTTAGTAAGCGACGTAACTGAAGCTTTCTTT. Translated, it gives CASSLVSDVTEAFF.

This clone was counted between two and nine times. V gene TRBV6-5 combines with J gene TRBJ2-7; TRBD1 is a possible D gene (6 bases). The CDR3 sequence is 14 residues long. Germline-derived CDR1 and CDR2 are MNHEY and SVGAGI. V gave up 3 bases and J gave up 6 bases, with 15 bases separating them. In DNA form, the CDR3 reads TGTGCCAGCAGTTATGGGGGCCGTATGGTCGAGCAGTACTTC. Encoded protein: CASSYGGRMVEQYF.

The CDR3: CASSPTTGQNGYTF. In DNA, the CDR3 is TGTGCCAGCTCACCTACGACAGGACAGAATGGCTACACCTTC. The V call is TRBV18, the J call TRBJ1-2; weak D call: TRBD1 (6 bases). Germline loops: CDR1 KGHSH, CDR2 LQKENI. The V gene lost 3 bases and the J gene lost 6 bases, with 14 bases spanning the gap. This CDR3 has 14 residues.

The chain uses TRBV7-9 and TRBJ2-7; 9 bases align to TRBD1. The J segment lost 0 bases and the V segment lost 1 base, leaving 7 bases of the junction unmatched. This CDR3 is built from 17 residues. The germline V gene has CDR1 SEHNR and CDR2 FQNEAQ (reference sequence). The CDR3: CASSLGPGQGSSYEQYF. The CDR3 coding sequence is TGTGCCAGCAGCTTAGGCCCCGGACAGGGGAGCTCCTACGAGCAGTACTTC.

The chain uses TRBV19 and TRBJ2-2; 8 bases agree with TRBD1. The CDR3 loop spans 14 amino acids. V dropped 7 bases and J dropped 8; count of bases not matched to a gene: 9. The germline gives CDR1 LNHDA, CDR2 SQIVND (reference sequence). CDR3 nucleotide sequence: TGTGCCAGTAAAGGGACAGGTCTCCCTGGGGAGCTGTTTTTT. Translating gives CASKGTGLPGELFF.

The chain carries TRBV27 and TRBJ1-4; D call uncertain. Trimming took 0 bases from V and 4 from J, leaving 9 bases between them. This CDR3 has 15 residues. The germline V gene has CDR1 MNHEY and CDR2 SMNVEV (reference sequence). This CDR3 reads CASSLSRGFNEKLFF. CDR3 DNA sequence: TGTGCCAGCAGTTTATCGCGAGGATTTAATGAAAAACTGTTTTTT.

The rearrangement uses TRBV18 and TRBJ1-1, with TRBD1 identical over 9 bases. This CDR3 is built from 14 residues. The V gene end was trimmed by 4 bases and the J gene end by 6 bases; junction bases not matched to a gene: 6. The germline V gene encodes CDR1 KGHSH and CDR2 LQKENI. The CDR3 reads CASSLQDRGSEAFF. Here the CDR3 DNA reads TGTGCCAGCTCACTTCAGGACAGGGGCTCTGAAGCTTTCTTT.

The rearrangement joins TRBV4-1 to TRBJ1-2, with 8 bases lining up with TRBD1. J gave up 8 bases and V 0 bases, and 8 bases lay outside the gene matches. The CDR3 length is 15 residues. Germline assignment: CDR1 MGHRA and CDR2 YSYEKL. CDR3 bases: TGCGCCAGCAGCCAAGATACTACAGGGGGACGCGGCTACACCTTC. Its translation is CASSQDTTGGRGYTF.

The chain links TRBV7-2 to TRBJ2-3; TRBD2 agrees at 8 bases. The CDR3 length is 16 residues. J lost 2 bases, V lost 8 bases, and 12 bases had no gene match. From germline, CDR1 is SGHTA and CDR2 FQGNSA. CDR3 residues: CASLVWAGGTTDTQYF. The CDR3 DNA is TGTGCCAGCCTGGTTTGGGCGGGAGGAACCACAGATACGCAGTATTTT.

The chain employs TRBV3-1 (or the pseudogene TRBV3-2) and TRBJ1-6; D perhaps matches TRBD1 (6 bases). Germline CDR1 is LGHDT and CDR2 is YNNKEL (reference sequence). Trimming cost V 0 bases and J 9 bases, with 21 bases left between them. This CDR3 region has 18 residues. The CDR3 DNA sequence: TGTGCCAGCAGCCAAGACTTACGGACTCCTAGGGGGATTTCACCCCTCCACTTT. Protein product: CASSQDLRTPRGISPLHF.

The rearrangement links TRBV18 to TRBJ2-1, with 10 bases matching TRBD2. Germline trimming cut 3 bases from V and 8 bases from J; bases unmatched to any gene: 7. The CDR3 length is 15 residues. In germline, CDR1 is KGHSH, CDR2 LQKENI. DNA of the CDR3: TGTGCCAGCTCACCTCCTAGCGGGAGTATCCATGAGCAGTTCTTC. Translation gives CASSPPSGSIHEQFF.

The V and J genes are TRBV9 and TRBJ1-5; D not resolved. CDR1 is SGDLS, CDR2 YYNGEE, per germline. V shed 0 bases and J shed 6 bases, with 10 bases lying between them. CDR3 size: 14 residues. The CDR3 loop reads CASSVGEGSQPQHF. The CDR3 coding sequence is TGTGCCAGCAGCGTAGGAGAAGGGAGTCAGCCCCAGCATTTT.

The chain has TRBV5-1 and TRBJ1-1, with 8 bases matching TRBD1. CDR1 SGHRS and CDR2 YFSETQ come from the germline V gene. The V gene end was trimmed by 4 bases and the J gene end by 0 bases; junction bases not matched to a gene: 26. The CDR3 runs 22 residues. CDR3 protein: CASSAGQGGFWGSFGMNTEAFF. The DNA for the CDR3 is TGCGCCAGCAGCGCTGGACAGGGAGGTTTTTGGGGTTCGTTCGGGATGAACACTGAAGCTTTCTTT. Based on the CDR3 plus reference TRBV5-1 and TRBJ1-1, the full variable domain is KAGVTQTPRYLIKTRGQQVTLSCSPISGHRSVSWYQQTPGQGLQFLFEYFSETQRNKGNFPGRFSGRQFSNSRSEMNVSTLELGDSALYLCASSAGQGGFWGSFGMNTEAFFGQGTRLTVV.

V gene TRBV2 combines with J gene TRBJ1-5; D unclear. This CDR3 comprises 14 residues. Trimming removed 3 bases at V and 10 bases at J, with 16 bases between. Germline-derived CDR1 and CDR2 are SNHLY and FYNNEI. The CDR3: CASSELRGPVPQHF. The DNA of the CDR3 is TGTGCCAGCAGTGAGTTACGAGGCCCGGTTCCCCAGCATTTT.

V gene TRBV5-4 combines with J gene TRBJ1-3; no definite D call. This CDR3 region has 13 residues. Germline CDR1 and CDR2: SGHNT and YYREEE (reference sequence). V dropped 2 bases and J dropped 4 bases, with 7 bases sitting between them. The CDR3 is CASSFPSGNTIYF. For the CDR3, the DNA is TGTGCCAGCAGCTTCCCATCCGGAAACACCATATATTTT.

The CDR3 bases are TGTGCCAGTAATTTCGCGGGGTCAGGTACGCAGTATTTT. It translates to CASNFAGSGTQYF. V usage is TRBV19 and J usage is TRBJ2-3, with D possibly matching TRBD2 (6 bases). V lost 7 bases, J lost 8 bases, and 16 bases lay in between. CDR1 is LNHDA, CDR2 SQIVND, per germline (reference sequence). The CDR3 runs to 13 residues.

Only one count was recorded for this clone. V is TRBV18 and J is TRBJ2-1; 9 positions match TRBD2. In germline, CDR1 is KGHSH, CDR2 LQKENI. The CDR3 contains 16 residues. The junction had 4 bases not matched to a gene; V was cut back by 2 bases and J by 2 bases. In DNA, the CDR3 is TGTGCCAGCTCACCATGGTCTAGCGGGGCCTACAATGAGCAGTTCTTC. Amino acids: CASSPWSSGAYNEQFF. The entire variable domain, with the rest obtained from reference TRBV18 and TRBJ2-1, is as follows: NAGVMQNPRHLVRRRGQEARLRCSPMKGHSHVYWYRQLPEEGLKFMVYLQKENIIDESGMPKERFSAEFPKEGPSILRIQQVVRGDSAAYFCASSPWSSGAYNEQFFGPGTRLTVL.

This clone was counted only a few times. V and J are TRBV11-3 and TRBJ1-3; D remains ambiguous. Germline V gene lookup returns CDR1 SGHNT and CDR2 YENEEA. Trimming shortened V by 2 bases and J by 6 bases, and 14 bases separated the two germline ends. CDR3 length equals 15 residues. The CDR3 region has the DNA TGTGCCAGCAGCTTATCAAATCCGGTTAAAAACACCATATATTTT. As protein: CASSLSNPVKNTIYF.

The chain joins TRBV5-8 to TRBJ2-1; 9 bases align to TRBD2. The CDR3 has 16 residues. Germline CDR1 reads SGHTS; CDR2 reads YDEGEE. V shed 1 base, J shed 7 bases, and the junction held 9 bases outside the gene matches. The CDR3 nucleotides read TGTGCCAGCAGCTTGTGGGCTAGCGGGGCGGGAAATGAGCAGTTCTTC. It yields the protein CASSLWASGAGNEQFF.

The rearrangement links TRBV7-2 to TRBJ2-2, with 9 bases matching TRBD2. The CDR3 contains 16 residues. Germline lookup yields CDR1 SGHTA and CDR2 FQGNSA. Trimming at V came to 5 bases and at J to 4 bases, leaving 8 bases not matched to a gene. The CDR3 sequence: CASSALAGARTGELFF. DNA of the CDR3: TGTGCCAGCAGCGCATTAGCGGGGGCCCGCACCGGGGAGCTGTTTTTT. The whole variable domain, filled in from reference TRBV7-2 and TRBJ2-2, reads GAGVSQSPSNKVTEKGKDVELRCDPISGHTALYWYRQSLGQGLEFLIYFQGNSAPDKSGLPSDRFSAERTGGSVSTLTIQRTQQEDSAVYLCASSALAGARTGELFFGEGSRLTVL.

This chain connects TRBV10-1 to TRBJ2-3; D perhaps matches TRBD1 (6 bases). Deletions cut 6 bases from V and 0 bases from J, with 16 bases between. CDR3 length: 16 amino acids. Germline CDR1 is WNHNN and CDR2 is SYGVQD (reference sequence). CDR3 in amino acids: CASRDRVTPSTDTQYF. The CDR3 DNA reads TGCGCCAGCAGGGACAGAGTGACTCCGAGCACAGATACGCAGTATTTT.

This sequence joins TRBV5-1 and TRBJ1-3, with D unresolved. This CDR3 has 13 residues. CDR1 and CDR2 (germline): SGHRS, YFSETQ. The V and J ends lost 4 bases and 8 bases respectively, with 13 bases between them. The CDR3 DNA reads TGCGCCAGCAGCCCTTCGGGAGGGTACACCATATATTTT. Its translation: CASSPSGGYTIYF.

The chain recombines TRBV7-3 with TRBJ1-1; 10 bases align to TRBD1. The J segment lost 4 bases and the V segment lost 5 bases, leaving 13 bases of the junction unmatched. This CDR3 has 17 amino acids. Germline V gene lookup returns CDR1 SGHTA and CDR2 FQGTGA. Here the CDR3 reads CASSPQPLGQGGTEAFF. The CDR3, as DNA: TGTGCCAGCAGCCCACAACCTCTTGGACAGGGGGGCACTGAAGCTTTCTTT.